These 27 T cell receptor beta chains were sequenced from one sample in a study of blood T cell repertoires in COVID-19. The table came from immunoSEQ multiplex PCR; TCRdb's copy has only in-frame clones and leaves some out. In the table there are some 190,000 clones, roughly 76% of which are singletons. Sample: peripheral blood. Receptors originate from a woman aged 40 to 50 with COVID-19, enrolled during active disease.

This rearrangement joins TRBV5-1 to TRBJ2-3, with 8 bases fitting TRBD1. This CDR3 is built from 13 residues. Germline-derived CDR1 and CDR2 are SGHRS and YFSETQ. With V trimmed by 4 bases and J by 5 bases, 3 bases remained unmatched. The CDR3 here is CASSKDRGDTQYF. The DNA of the CDR3 is TGCGCCAGCAGCAAAGACAGGGGAGATACGCAGTATTTT. The variable domain in full, with the rest retrieved from reference TRBV5-1 and TRBJ2-3, is KAGVTQTPRYLIKTRGQQVTLSCSPISGHRSVSWYQQTPGQGLQFLFEYFSETQRNKGNFPGRFSGRQFSNSRSEMNVSTLELGDSALYLCASSKDRGDTQYFGPGTRLTVL.

The chain couples TRBV9 to TRBJ2-1; D not resolved. The CDR3 sequence is 12 residues long. Germline V gene sequence: CDR1 SGDLS, CDR2 YYNGEE. V shed 4 bases and J shed 10 bases, with 12 bases lying between them. This CDR3 reads CASSQLNEEQFF. For the CDR3, the DNA is TGTGCCAGCAGCCAACTGAACGAGGAGCAGTTCTTC.

The count of this clone is one. The CDR3 loop reads CASSTGPEQYF. CDR3 sequence (DNA): TGTGCCAGCTCAACAGGGCCCGAGCAGTACTTC. The rearrangement joins TRBV6-5 to TRBJ2-7; D is possibly TRBD1 (6 bases). This CDR3 contains 11 residues. The V and J ends lost 8 bases and 6 bases respectively, with 11 bases between them. Germline values: CDR1 MNHEY, CDR2 SVGAGI.

The rearrangement links TRBV11-2 to TRBJ2-7; D gene unclear. Per germline, CDR1 SGHAT and CDR2 FQNNGV. V lost 4 bases to trimming and J lost 3 bases, with 10 bases between them. CDR3 length: 13 residues. CDR3 sequence reads: CASSYSSDYEQYF. The CDR3 DNA reads as TGTGCCAGCAGCTACAGTAGTGACTACGAGCAGTACTTC.

Comment on this clone: An end of the junction does not agree with germline; a read error may underlie this. The chain carries TRBV7-8 and TRBJ2-2; 7 nucleotides align to TRBD1. The CDR3 is 18 amino acids. The germline CDR1 and CDR2 sequences are SGHVS and FQNEAQ. The CDR3 DNA reads as TGTGCCAGCAGCCCTAGGGGGCTGACCGCTGCGAATACCGGGGAGCTGTTTTTT. Translating it yields CASSPRGLTAANTGELFF.

Only one count was recorded for this clone. The chain employs TRBV19 and TRBJ1-2; no clear D. The germline V and J ends were trimmed by 1 base and 4 bases, with 10 bases remaining between them. The CDR3 totals 14 residues. Germline assignment: CDR1 LNHDA and CDR2 SQIVND (reference sequence). In DNA form, the CDR3 reads TGTGCCAGTAGTATAGGCCGGCGGCTCTATGGCTACACCTTC. Protein sequence: CASSIGRRLYGYTF.

The genes are TRBV4-1 and TRBJ1-6, with 8 bases aligning to TRBD1. The CDR3 is made up of 15 amino acids. CDR1 and CDR2 (germline): MGHRA, YSYEKL. Trimming took 0 bases from V and 10 from J; bases not matched to a gene: 5. CDR3 nucleotides: TGCGCCAGCAGCCAAGACACAGGGGGGTGGTCACCCCTCCACTTT. This gives the protein CASSQDTGGWSPLHF.

The V gene is TRBV5-1, the J gene TRBJ1-2; D remains unclear. V shed 0 bases and J shed 4 bases, with 13 bases lying between them. Germline V gene data show CDR1 as SGHRS and CDR2 as YFSETQ. The CDR3 length is 15 residues. CDR3 loop: CASSLAVADSYGYTF. The DNA for the CDR3 is TGCGCCAGCAGCTTGGCCGTAGCAGATTCCTATGGCTACACCTTC.

The chain employs TRBV3-1 (or the pseudogene TRBV3-2) and TRBJ2-1, with 9 bases lining up with TRBD2. Germline assignment: CDR1 LGHDT and CDR2 YNNKEL (reference sequence). There are 15 residues in the CDR3. The trim removed 6 bases at V and 8 bases at J, leaving 11 bases unmatched. The CDR3 protein is CASSLRSQRGDEQFF. The CDR3 DNA reads as TGTGCCAGCAGTCTAAGGAGTCAGCGGGGGGATGAGCAGTTCTTC.

This rearrangement joins TRBV5-1 to TRBJ2-3; 10 bases are a match to TRBD1. Germline loops: CDR1 SGHRS, CDR2 YFSETQ. The CDR3 extends over 14 amino acids. V lost 6 bases to trimming and J lost 7 bases; unmatched junction nucleotides: 8. The DNA of the CDR3 is TGCGCCAGCAAGGGGGGGACAGGGGATCATACGCAGTATTTT. Translated, it gives CASKGGTGDHTQYF.

The CDR3 sequence is CASSLAGGLDTQYF. The CDR3 DNA is TGTGCCAGCAGTTTAGCGGGAGGGCTCGATACGCAGTATTTT. The rearrangement uses TRBV28 and TRBJ2-3; the match to TRBD2 covers 9 bases. The trim removed 2 bases at V and 6 bases at J, leaving 3 bases unmatched. This CDR3 comprises 14 residues. The germline V gene encodes CDR1 MDHEN and CDR2 SYDVKM.

The chain carries TRBV28 and TRBJ1-5; D unresolved. The germline V gene has CDR1 MDHEN and CDR2 SYDVKM. The CDR3 extends over 12 amino acids. Deletions cut 2 bases from V and 5 bases from J, with 4 bases between. Here the CDR3 reads CASSLPYQPQHF. CDR3 in DNA: TGTGCCAGCAGTTTACCCTATCAGCCCCAGCATTTT.

The CDR3 sequence: CASRPQGNQETQYF. The CDR3 nucleotides read TGTGCCAGCAGGCCTCAGGGAAACCAAGAGACCCAGTACTTC. The chain links TRBV6-5 to TRBJ2-5, with a weak D call TRBD1 (5 bases). This CDR3 has 14 amino acids. V was clipped by 6 bases and J by 0 bases, with 11 bases between them. Germline values: CDR1 MNHEY, CDR2 SVGAGI.

This clone appeared once. The chain joins TRBV2 to TRBJ2-7; D may be TRBD1 (6 bases). Germline-derived CDR1 and CDR2 are SNHLY and FYNNEI. V was shortened by 8 bases and J by 6 bases, with 11 bases between the two germline ends. This CDR3 has 11 amino acids. The CDR3 loop is CASHTGSEQYF. The CDR3 DNA reads as TGTGCCAGCCACACAGGGAGCGAGCAGTACTTC.

This clone was counted a single time. The chain combines TRBV5-4 with TRBJ1-2, with 8 positions matching TRBD1. The CDR3 sequence is 14 residues long. The ends lost 3 bases at V and 2 bases at J; junction bases unmatched: 3. In germline, CDR1 is SGHNT, CDR2 YYREEE (reference sequence). This CDR3 is CASSYPGGNYGYTF. CDR3 DNA: TGTGCCAGCAGCTATCCAGGGGGCAACTATGGCTACACCTTC.

The chain couples TRBV2 to TRBJ1-1; possibly TRBD1 for D (5 bases). In germline, CDR1 is SNHLY, CDR2 FYNNEI. The CDR3 extends over 14 amino acids. Trimming removed 2 bases from V and 4 bases from J, with 11 bases in between. The CDR3 coding sequence is TGTGCCAGCAGTGAAAGGGGATCTGGCACTGAAGCTTTCTTT. Translating gives CASSERGSGTEAFF.

This chain joins TRBV2 and TRBJ1-4, with 8 bases matching TRBD1. V lost 4 bases, J lost 15 bases, and 7 bases stayed unmatched. Germline-derived CDR1 and CDR2 are SNHLY and FYNNEI. The CDR3 runs 12 residues. The CDR3: CASSGDRGRMFF. In nucleotides, the CDR3 is TGTGCCAGCAGTGGAGACAGGGGCAGGATGTTTTTT.

The V gene is TRBV2, the J gene TRBJ2-3, with TRBD2 identical over 10 bases. Germline V gene lookup returns CDR1 SNHLY and CDR2 FYNNEI. CDR3 length: 14 amino acids. With 4 bases clipped from V and 6 bases from J, the junction kept 4 bases outside the gene matches. The CDR3 loop is CASSVGTSADTQYF. The CDR3 DNA reads as TGTGCCAGCAGTGTCGGGACTAGCGCCGATACGCAGTATTTT.

The gene calls are TRBV5-4 and TRBJ1-2, with D possibly TRBD1 on 5 matching bases. The germline V gene has CDR1 SGHNT and CDR2 YYREEE (reference sequence). V dropped 3 bases and J dropped 3 bases, with 12 bases sitting between them. The CDR3 extends over 14 amino acids. CDR3 loop: CASSWGPPDYGYTF. Written as DNA, the CDR3 is TGTGCCAGCAGCTGGGGCCCACCCGACTATGGCTACACCTTC. Using reference TRBV5-4 and TRBJ1-2 for the parts outside the CDR3, the full variable domain is ETGVTQSPTHLIKTRGQQVTLRCSSQSGHNTVSWYQQALGQGPQFIFQYYREEENGRGNFPPRFSGLQFPNYSSELNVNALELDDSALYLCASSWGPPDYGYTFGSGTRLTVV.

The gene calls are TRBV18 and TRBJ1-4; D ambiguous. The germline gives CDR1 KGHSH, CDR2 LQKENI. This CDR3 region has 12 residues. Trimming removed 4 bases from V and 5 bases from J, with 5 bases in between. The CDR3 loop reads CASSRTNEKLFF. The CDR3 DNA reads TGTGCCAGCTCACGAACAAATGAAAAACTGTTTTTT.

V and J are TRBV5-4 and TRBJ2-5; 10 bases are a match to TRBD2. CDR3 length equals 16 residues. J gave up 4 bases and V 1 base, and 7 bases lay outside the gene matches. Germline V CDR1 and CDR2: SGHNT, YYREEE (reference sequence). In nucleotides, the CDR3 is TGTGCCAGCAGCTTGACAGCTAGCGGGAGTGGAGAGACCCAGTACTTC. It codes for CASSLTASGSGETQYF. Together with reference TRBV5-4 and TRBJ2-5, the CDR3 gives the full variable domain: ETGVTQSPTHLIKTRGQQVTLRCSSQSGHNTVSWYQQALGQGPQFIFQYYREEENGRGNFPPRFSGLQFPNYSSELNVNALELDDSALYLCASSLTASGSGETQYFGPGTRLLVL.

This clone was found many times. The chain combines TRBV5-6 with TRBJ1-2; D perhaps matches TRBD1 (5 bases). The CDR3 covers 14 residues. Per germline, CDR1 SGHDT and CDR2 YYEEEE. V was pared by 0 bases and J by 4 bases, with 10 bases between. In DNA, the CDR3 is TGTGCCAGCAGCTTGGTCGGGGGTGGCTATGGCTACACCTTC. This encodes CASSLVGGGYGYTF. Supplemented by reference TRBV5-6 and TRBJ1-2, the full variable domain reads DAGVTQSPTHLIKTRGQQVTLRCSPKSGHDTVSWYQQALGQGPQFIFQYYEEEERQRGNFPDRFSGHQFPNYSSELNVNALLLGDSALYLCASSLVGGGYGYTFGSGTRLTVV.

The chain uses TRBV29-1 and TRBJ1-2; 7 positions agree with TRBD1. Per the germline V gene, CDR1 is SQVTM and CDR2 is ANQGSEA. CDR3 length: 13 residues. Trimming cost V 5 bases and J 6 bases; bases outside gene matches: 9. For the CDR3, the DNA is TGCAGCGTTACGCCGGGACAGAGAAATGGCTACACCTTC. Protein: CSVTPGQRNGYTF.

This clone was seen a few times. This sequence joins TRBV28 and TRBJ2-7; D may be TRBD1 (5 bases). Trimming removed 4 bases from V and 4 bases from J, with 17 bases in between. There are 15 residues in the CDR3. Germline V gene sequence: CDR1 MDHEN, CDR2 SYDVKM. The CDR3 region has the DNA TGTGCCAGCAGTTCCCCCCTAGGACAAACGTACGAGCAGTACTTC. It translates to CASSSPLGQTYEQYF.

The gene calls are TRBV9 and TRBJ1-1, with no clear D. CDR3 size: 14 residues. The germline CDR1 and CDR2 sequences are SGDLS and YYNGEE. V was pared by 3 bases and J by 3 bases, with 12 bases between. The chain's CDR3 is CASSGGGKDTEAFF. The CDR3 nucleotides are TGTGCCAGCAGCGGAGGAGGTAAAGACACTGAAGCTTTCTTT.

The gene calls are TRBV20-1 and TRBJ2-7; 9 bases line up with TRBD1. This CDR3 region has 11 residues. The germline V gene has CDR1 DFQATT and CDR2 SNEGSKA (reference sequence). Unmatched junction bases numbered 3, after V lost 7 bases and J lost 5 bases. CDR3 nucleotide sequence: TGCAGTGGACAGGGGGTCCACGAGCAGTACTTC. It yields the protein CSGQGVHEQYF.

The chain recombines TRBV19 with TRBJ2-3, with TRBD1 matching 9 bases. CDR1 is LNHDA and CDR2 is SQIVND in the germline V gene (reference sequence). Trimming cost V 7 bases and J 1 base; bases outside gene matches: 6. The CDR3 is 15 residues long. The DNA for the CDR3 is TGTGCCAGTACTAAAACAGGGGGCGGCACAGATACGCAGTATTTT. Residues: CASTKTGGGTDTQYF. Combining the CDR3 with reference TRBV19 and TRBJ2-3 gives the whole variable domain DGGITQSPKYLFRKEGQNVTLSCEQNLNHDAMYWYRQDPGQGLRLIYYSQIVNDFQKGDIAEGYSVSREKKESFPLTVTSAQKNPTAFYLCASTKTGGGTDTQYFGPGTRLTVL.